This T cell receptor (beta chain) was sequenced during a study of cytomegalovirus exposure and HLA in healthy donors. Broader study findings: On later analysis, the bulk of CMV-associated TCR beta chains appeared to be HLA-restricted. The authors confirmed in vitro that three CMV-associated chains were specific for CMV antigens.

The V end lost 1 base, the J end lost 5 bases, and 6 bases lay between the germline ends. In germline, CDR1 is SGHRS, CDR2 YFSETQ. The CDR3 is 12 residues long. In the case of this clone: What it binds is not known.

In the PCR, 60 Vbeta and 13 Jbeta primers were used. Here immunoSEQ multiplex PCR was the method, and the copy in TCRdb shows in-frame clones only, minus some. Of 150,000 to 200,000 clones in the sample, roughly 71% were seen once. This TCR was recovered from a woman in her fifties or sixties in good health and CMV-seropositive. The chain recombines TRBV5-1 with TRBJ1-1; D remains ambiguous. Sequencing input: PBMCs. The CDR3 DNA reads TGCGCCAGCAGCTTGTCGGGAACTGAAGCTTTCTTT. It yields the protein CASSLSGTEAFF.